This T cell receptor (beta chain) originates from a study of blood T cell repertoires in COVID-19. The data were produced by immunoSEQ multiplex PCR, yet TCRdb's version contains in-frame clones alone and is incomplete. Of more than 200,000 clones listed, roughly 80% are singletons. What was sequenced was peripheral blood. The receptor comes from a man aged 60 to 69 with acute or convalescent COVID-19.

The CDR3 coding sequence is TGTGCCAGCAGCCAACGGACAGGGGGAATCTACGAGCAGTACTTC. Residues: CASSQRTGGIYEQYF. J is TRBJ2-7 and V is TRBV14; 10 nucleotides align to TRBD1. Per germline, CDR1 SGHDN and CDR2 FVKESK. CDR3 length: 15 amino acids. Trimming at V came to 2 bases and at J to 3 bases, leaving 4 bases not matched to a gene.